This TCR beta chain originates from a study of cytomegalovirus exposure and HLA in healthy donors. The CDR3 length is 11 residues. V lost 7 bases to trimming and J lost 4 bases; unmatched junction nucleotides: 0. Germline-derived CDR1 and CDR2 are MGHDK and SYGVNS. 13 Jbeta primers and 60 Vbeta primers were used for the PCR. TCRdb's table, derived via immunoSEQ multiplex PCR, lists solely in-frame clones and lacks some. The table shows more than 85,000 clones, with 60% to 80% occurring only once. Sequencing input: PBMCs. The sequence was obtained from a boy aged 10-17 years in good health and CMV-seronegative. V and J are TRBV25-1 and TRBJ2-5; 7 bases agree with TRBD1. This CDR3 is CASNRGETQYF. CDR3 DNA sequence: TGTGCCAGCAACAGGGGAGAGACCCAGTACTTC. Full variable domain (rest looked up from reference TRBV25-1 and TRBJ2-5): EADIYQTPRYLVIGTGKKITLECSQTMGHDKMYWYQQDPGMELHLIHYSYGVNSTEKGDLSSESTVSRIRTEHFPLTLESARPSHTSQYLCASNRGETQYFGPGTRLLVL.